This T cell receptor (beta chain) was identified during a study of response to subunit inactivated influenza vaccine. General observations from the study: Few additional T cells are recruited per seasonal influenza vaccination, authors suggested.

This clonotype was seen at least ten times. Its antigen remains unidentified. TCRdb called the RT-PCR reads again in MiXCR, with one record for every CDR3 protein. The table lists hundreds of thousands of distinct CDR3 sequences, about 8% of them singletons, with approximately 13% in the top ten. The sequence was collected from a man aged 50-75 years who received an inactivated influenza vaccine. The sample consisted of PBMCs from blood, taken around 25 months after vaccination.

This chain's CDR3 is CASSPSGGGYGYTF. In nucleotides, the CDR3 is TGTGCCAGCAGTCCCAGCGGAGGTGGCTATGGCTACACCTTC. The chain has TRBV6-1 and TRBJ1-2, with D uncertain. The germline V gene has CDR1 MNHNS and CDR2 SASEGT. The CDR3 is made up of 14 amino acids. Between the trimmed V and J ends, which lost 5 bases and 4 bases, there was a span of 14 bases.